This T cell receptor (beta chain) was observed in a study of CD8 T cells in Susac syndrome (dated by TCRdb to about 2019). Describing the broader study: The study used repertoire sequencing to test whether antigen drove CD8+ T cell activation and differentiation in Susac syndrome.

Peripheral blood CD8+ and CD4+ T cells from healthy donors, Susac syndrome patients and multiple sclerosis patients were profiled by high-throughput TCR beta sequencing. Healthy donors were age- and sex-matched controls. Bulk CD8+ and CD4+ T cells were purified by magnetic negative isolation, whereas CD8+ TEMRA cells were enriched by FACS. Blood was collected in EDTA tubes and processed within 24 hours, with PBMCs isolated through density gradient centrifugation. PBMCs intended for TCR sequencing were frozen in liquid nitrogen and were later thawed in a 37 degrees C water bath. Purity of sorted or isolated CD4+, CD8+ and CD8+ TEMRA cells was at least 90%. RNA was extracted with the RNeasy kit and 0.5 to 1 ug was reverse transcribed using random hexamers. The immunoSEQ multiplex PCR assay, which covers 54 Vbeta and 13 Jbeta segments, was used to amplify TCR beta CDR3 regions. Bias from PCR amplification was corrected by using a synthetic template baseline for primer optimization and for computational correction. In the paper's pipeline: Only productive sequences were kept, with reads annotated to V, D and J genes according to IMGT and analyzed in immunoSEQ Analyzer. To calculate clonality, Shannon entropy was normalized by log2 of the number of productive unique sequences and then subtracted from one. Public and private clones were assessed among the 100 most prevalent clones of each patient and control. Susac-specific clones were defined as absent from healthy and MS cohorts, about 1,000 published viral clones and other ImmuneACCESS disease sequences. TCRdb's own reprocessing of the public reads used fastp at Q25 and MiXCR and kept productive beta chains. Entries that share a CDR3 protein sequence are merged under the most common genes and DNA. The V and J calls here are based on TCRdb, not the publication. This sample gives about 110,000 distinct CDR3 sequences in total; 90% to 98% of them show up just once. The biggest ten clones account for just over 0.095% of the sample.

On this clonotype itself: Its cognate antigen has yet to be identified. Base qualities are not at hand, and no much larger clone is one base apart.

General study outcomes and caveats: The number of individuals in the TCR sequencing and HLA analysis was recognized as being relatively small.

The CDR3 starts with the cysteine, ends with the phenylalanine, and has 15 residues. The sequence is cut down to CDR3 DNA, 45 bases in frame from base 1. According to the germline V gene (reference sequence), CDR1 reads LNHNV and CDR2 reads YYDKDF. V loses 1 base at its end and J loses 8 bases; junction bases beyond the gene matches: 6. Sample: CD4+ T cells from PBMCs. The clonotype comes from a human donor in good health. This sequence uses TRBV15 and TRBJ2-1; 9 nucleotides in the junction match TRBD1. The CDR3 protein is CATSRGTGGLDEQFF. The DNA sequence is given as TGTGCCACCAGCAGAGGCACAGGGGGCCTGGATGAGCAGTTCTTC.